The 25 T cell receptor beta chains below come from one sample, sequenced in a study of long-term antiretroviral therapy in people with HIV. They ran version v3.0 of the immunoSEQ assay at survey level. Profiled with immunoSEQ multiplex PCR; TCRdb holds only in-frame clones, not every one. The sample includes about 25,000 clones, about four fifths of them seen just once. The specimen was unsorted PBMCs, collected 3 years after starting antiretroviral therapy. These receptor sequences come from a man between 18 and 35 years old with HIV.

V usage is TRBV5-1 and J usage is TRBJ2-7; 8 nucleotides agree with TRBD1. The CDR3 runs to 13 residues. With 4 bases clipped from V and 6 bases from J, the junction kept 6 bases outside the gene matches. Germline loops: CDR1 SGHRS, CDR2 YFSETQ. This chain's CDR3 is CASSAGQGGEQYF. The CDR3 DNA reads as TGCGCCAGCAGCGCCGGACAGGGAGGCGAGCAGTACTTC. The full variable domain, with the rest looked up from reference TRBV5-1 and TRBJ2-7, is KAGVTQTPRYLIKTRGQQVTLSCSPISGHRSVSWYQQTPGQGLQFLFEYFSETQRNKGNFPGRFSGRQFSNSRSEMNVSTLELGDSALYLCASSAGQGGEQYFGPGTRLTVT.

This clone was detected once. The chain couples TRBV29-1 to TRBJ2-2; TRBD1 matches 8 bases. CDR3 length: 13 residues. The V gene end was trimmed by 5 bases and the J gene end by 5 bases; junction bases not matched to a gene: 4. Germline-derived CDR1 and CDR2 are SQVTM and ANQGSEA. The CDR3 loop is CSVQGAITGELFF. CDR3 DNA sequence: TGCAGCGTTCAGGGGGCAATAACCGGGGAGCTGTTTTTT.

The rearrangement uses TRBV28 and TRBJ1-5; TRBD1 matches 9 bases. Germline CDR1 is MDHEN and CDR2 is SYDVKM. The V segment lost 2 bases and the J segment 7 bases; nucleotides outside the gene matches: 9. The CDR3 consists of 16 residues. The CDR3 DNA reads as TGTGCCAGCAGTTTAGTAGGACAGGGGAACAAGCAGCCCCAGCATTTT. Translated, it gives CASSLVGQGNKQPQHF. Variable domain in full (rest from reference TRBV28 and TRBJ1-5): DVKVTQSSRYLVKRTGEKVFLECVQDMDHENMFWYRQDPGLGLRLIYFSYDVKMKEKGDIPEGYSVSREKKERFSLILESASTNQTSMYLCASSLVGQGNKQPQHFGDGTRLSIL.

The V call is TRBV27, the J call TRBJ2-1; D uncertain. Trimming shortened V by 10 bases and J by 4 bases, and 14 bases separated the two germline ends. Germline CDR1 and CDR2: MNHEY and SMNVEV (reference sequence). This CDR3 spans 13 amino acids. Here the CDR3 reads CATRQQPYNEQFF. The CDR3 DNA reads as TGTGCCACCCGTCAGCAGCCGTACAATGAGCAGTTCTTC.

J is TRBJ2-7 and V is TRBV27; D may be TRBD1 (5 bases). Germline CDR1 is MNHEY and CDR2 is SMNVEV (reference sequence). The CDR3 sequence is 16 residues long. Trimming removed 8 bases from V and 0 bases from J, with 20 bases in between. CDR3 sequence (DNA): TGTGCCAGCTCCCCCCAGCGACAGTGGTTCTCCTACGAGCAGTACTTC. Translating it yields CASSPQRQWFSYEQYF.

The chain is built from TRBV11-1 and TRBJ1-4; TRBD1 is a possible D gene (6 bases). Germline-derived CDR1 and CDR2 are SGHAT and FQDESV (reference sequence). Trimming left V 5 bases short and J 6 bases short, with 16 bases between. This CDR3 has 15 residues. This CDR3 reads CASSARTAGDEKLFF. DNA for the CDR3: TGTGCCAGCAGCGCCAGGACAGCCGGCGATGAAAAACTGTTTTTT.

In nucleotides, the CDR3 is TGTGCCAGCAGCTTGGGAGAGGGTGGACAAGGGTTTAGCTCCTACAATGAGCAGTTCTTC. Its translation: CASSLGEGGQGFSSYNEQFF. The chain employs TRBV5-4 and TRBJ2-1; either TRBD1 or TRBD2 may fit D (5 bases each). This CDR3 region has 20 residues. Trimming left V 0 bases short and J 0 bases short, with 22 bases between. Germline V CDR1 and CDR2: SGHNT, YYREEE (reference sequence).

In its sample, this clone was seen a few times. V and J are TRBV15 and TRBJ2-3; 10 bases fit TRBD2. V lost 4 bases to trimming and J lost 2 bases; unmatched junction nucleotides: 3. The germline V gene has CDR1 LNHNV and CDR2 YYDKDF (reference sequence). The CDR3 runs to 15 residues. DNA for the CDR3: TGTGCCACCAGCACCAGCGGGGGGGCCACAGATACGCAGTATTTT. Protein product: CATSTSGGATDTQYF.

The V and J genes are TRBV7-5 and TRBJ2-5; TRBD1 reflects the table's D call only, with no check against the DNA. TRBV7-5 is assigned pseudogene status. The CDR3 consists of 17 residues. DNA of the CDR3: TGTGCCAGAAGCTTAGCTTTCGTCTCACAGTCCAAAGCCACCCAGTACTTC. It codes for CARSLAFVSQSKATQYF.

The J gene is TRBJ2-5, the V gene TRBV5-1, with TRBD1 matching over 7 bases. The DNA end lines up better with TRBJ2-7; the J call may be wrong. Germline assignment: CDR1 SGHRS and CDR2 YFSETQ. The length of the CDR3 is 16 residues. CDR3 protein: CASSLSSGTVAYEQYF. Written as DNA, the CDR3 is TGCGCCAGCAGCTTGTCCTCCGGGACAGTCGCCTACGAGCAGTACTTC.

This sequence joins TRBV29-1 and TRBJ2-4; D is possibly TRBD2 (6 bases). The germline V gene has CDR1 SQVTM and CDR2 ANQGSEA. The V and J ends lost 4 bases and 9 bases respectively, with 19 bases between them. The CDR3 totals 14 residues. Here the CDR3 DNA reads TGCAGCGTTGCGCCGCGGGGCCCGGAGGGCATTCAGTACTTC. Protein product: CSVAPRGPEGIQYF.

The chain joins TRBV28 to TRBJ1-6; D unclear. V lost 4 bases, J lost 0 bases, and 7 bases lay in between. The CDR3 sequence is 15 residues long. Per the germline V gene, CDR1 is MDHEN and CDR2 is SYDVKM. CDR3 nucleotides: TGTGCCAGCAGTTCGGGCAGCTCCTATAATTCACCCCTCCACTTT. It yields the protein CASSSGSSYNSPLHF.

The chain uses TRBV6-1 and TRBJ2-1; D is perhaps TRBD2 (6 bases). V lost 7 bases, J lost 5 bases, and 12 bases lay in between. CDR3 size: 13 residues. Germline V CDR1 and CDR2: MNHNS, SASEGT. For the CDR3, the DNA is TGTGCCAGCATCCGGGACTCAAACAATGAGCAGTTCTTC. Its translation is CASIRDSNNEQFF.

The V call is TRBV4-2, the J call TRBJ1-6; D not resolved. Germline V CDR1 and CDR2: LGHNA, YNFKEQ. The CDR3 consists of 16 residues. The V and J ends lost 0 bases and 7 bases respectively, with 13 bases between them. For the CDR3, the DNA is TGTGCCAGCAGCCAAGACGGGGTCGACCCAAATTCACCCCTCCACTTT. This codes for CASSQDGVDPNSPLHF.

This chain uses TRBV7-9 with TRBJ2-5, with D perhaps TRBD1 (5 bases). Germline lookup yields CDR1 SEHNR and CDR2 FQNEAQ (reference sequence). This CDR3 is 12 amino acids long. V was cut by 6 bases and J by 5 bases, with 10 bases left in between. The CDR3 reads CASSRGGETQYF. In DNA form, the CDR3 reads TGTGCCAGCAGTAGGGGCGGCGAGACCCAGTACTTC.

This chain links TRBV27 with TRBJ2-7; TRBD1 agrees at 10 bases. This CDR3 region has 16 residues. The ends lost 5 bases at V and 5 bases at J; junction bases unmatched: 12. The germline CDR1 and CDR2 sequences are MNHEY and SMNVEV (reference sequence). The CDR3 DNA sequence: TGTGCCAGCAGTCAGTCTCCGGGACAGGGGACCCACGAGCAGTACTTC. It specifies CASSQSPGQGTHEQYF.

The V gene is TRBV5-6, the J gene TRBJ1-1, with TRBD1 matching 9 bases. This CDR3 has 15 residues. Per the germline V gene, CDR1 is SGHDT and CDR2 is YYEEEE. Trimming took 4 bases from V and 9 from J; bases not matched to a gene: 13. The CDR3 loop reads CASSLNPGQGSQAFF. For the CDR3, the DNA is TGTGCCAGCAGCCTAAACCCGGGACAGGGTAGTCAAGCTTTCTTT.

The genes are TRBV5-1 and TRBJ2-5, with D tentatively TRBD2 (5 bases). The J call is uncertain, as TRBJ2-7 better fits the DNA end. The CDR3 spans 14 residues. Per the germline V gene, CDR1 is SGHRS and CDR2 is YFSETQ. CDR3 sequence (DNA): TGCGCCAGCAGCTTAAAGGACGGGGCCTACGAGCAGTACTTC. As protein: CASSLKDGAYEQYF.

This sequence joins TRBV19 and TRBJ1-1, with TRBD1 identical over 8 bases. J lost 5 bases, V lost 6 bases, and 8 bases had no gene match. In germline, CDR1 is LNHDA, CDR2 SQIVND (reference sequence). The CDR3 consists of 14 residues. DNA for the CDR3: TGTGCCAGTAGGGCACGACAGGGGTGGACTGAAGCTTTCTTT. As protein: CASRARQGWTEAFF.

This chain links TRBV11-2 with TRBJ2-1; a weak D match, TRBD2 (6 bases). Per the germline V gene, CDR1 is SGHAT and CDR2 is FQNNGV. This CDR3 has 16 amino acids. Deletions cut 1 base from V and 7 bases from J, with 17 bases between. The CDR3 DNA sequence: TGTGCCAGCAGCTTAGGCGTAGCGGTCATGTGGAATGAGCAGTTCTTC. The encoded protein is CASSLGVAVMWNEQFF.

DNA of the CDR3: TGTGCCAGCAGCTTGGGGTCGTGGTACGAGCAGTACGTC. It codes for CASSLGSWYEQYV. V and J are TRBV5-5 and TRBJ2-7; no clear D. The CDR3 covers 13 residues. Germline V gene sequence: CDR1 SGHKS, CDR2 YYEKEE (reference sequence). V was pared by 0 bases and J by 4 bases, with 8 bases between.

The rearrangement uses TRBV6-1 and TRBJ2-5, with TRBD1 identical over 8 bases. With 1 base clipped from V and 5 bases from J, the junction kept 6 bases outside the gene matches. Germline CDR1 reads MNHNS; CDR2 reads SASEGT. This CDR3 region has 15 residues. CDR3 protein: CASSEVTGGWETQYF. DNA for the CDR3: TGTGCCAGCAGTGAAGTAACAGGGGGGTGGGAGACCCAGTACTTC.

The chain recombines TRBV11-1 with TRBJ1-4, with D perhaps TRBD1 (5 bases). Germline CDR1 SGHAT, CDR2 FQDESV (reference sequence). This CDR3 has 16 residues. The germline V and J ends were trimmed by 2 bases and 0 bases, with 10 bases remaining between them. The CDR3 protein is CASSLSGAATNEKLFF. CDR3 sequence (DNA): TGTGCCAGCAGCTTAAGTGGGGCCGCAACTAATGAAAAACTGTTTTTT.

The genes are TRBV5-6 and TRBJ2-1; no firm D call. The V end lost 2 bases, the J end lost 9 bases, and 6 bases lay between the germline ends. From germline, CDR1 is SGHDT and CDR2 YYEEEE. CDR3 size: 11 residues. The CDR3 nucleotides read TGTGCCAGCAGCTTAATTGGTGAGCAGTTCTTC. This sequence encodes CASSLIGEQFF.

The chain links TRBV29-1 to TRBJ2-1; D is uncertain. The V gene's germline CDR1 is SQVTM and CDR2 ANQGSEA. The V end lost 6 bases, the J end lost 4 bases, and 7 bases lay between the germline ends. The CDR3 runs to 11 residues. CDR3 sequence: CSVPRYNEQFF. In DNA form, the CDR3 reads TGCAGCGTCCCCCGGTACAATGAGCAGTTCTTC.